A selection of T cell receptor beta chains follows, all from one sample in a study of early T cells in non-severe SARS-CoV-2 infection. Using its own MiXCR run on the 5' RACE reads, TCRdb lists one record per CDR3 protein. This table has some 37,000 distinct CDR3 sequences, over 8.5% appearing once. What was sequenced was whole blood. These receptors all come from an adult who was a healthcare worker with PCR-confirmed SARS-CoV-2 infection or an uninfected control (not recorded which). CDR3s include the opening cysteine and the closing phenylalanine or tryptophan. D genes are given only for firm matches. The size of a clone is reported for some rows only, either as once, few or many, or as a class for expanded clones.

NA	NA	TRBV20-1	TRBJ2-4	CSAVRPLGADDIQYF	TGCAGTGCCGTTAGACCCTTAGGGGCAGATGACATTCAGTACTTC
NA	many	TRBV7-8	TRBJ1-5	CASSLTDTGGTQHF	TGTGCCAGCAGCTTAACGGATACTGGTGGTACCCAGCATTTT
TRBD1	few	TRBV5-6	TRBJ1-1	CASSGDRLNTEAFF	TGTGCCAGCAGCGGGGACAGATTGAACACTGAAGCTTTCTTT
NA	few	TRBV29-1	TRBJ2-1	CSVSRGNSYNEQFF	TGCAGCGTTTCAAGGGGGAACTCCTACAATGAGCAGTTCTTC
NA	many	TRBV5-5	TRBJ2-3	CASSLAGTDTQYF	TGTGCCAGCAGCTTGGCGGGGACAGATACGCAGTATTTT
NA	NA	TRBV15	TRBJ2-5	CATSRVVQETQYF	TGTGCCACCAGCAGAGTCGTCCAAGAGACCCAGTACTTC
NA	many	TRBV12-3/TRBV12-4	TRBJ2-2	CASYEDRSWELFF	TGTGCCAGCTACGAAGATAGGTCCTGGGAGCTGTTTTTT
TRBD2	many	TRBV6-1	TRBJ2-1	CASRRTLAGGGEQFF	TGTGCCAGCAGGAGGACACTAGCGGGGGGCGGAGAGCAGTTCTTC
NA	many	TRBV29-1	TRBJ2-1	CSVVLGHEQFF	TGCAGCGTGGTGTTAGGTCATGAGCAGTTCTTC
NA	many	TRBV7-2	TRBJ2-1	CASSPYYNEQFF	TGTGCCAGCAGCCCCTACTACAATGAGCAGTTCTTC
TRBD1	NA	TRBV6-2/TRBV6-3	TRBJ1-2	CASSYSGQGAGYTF	TGTGCCAGCAGTTACTCCGGACAGGGAGCAGGCTACACCTTC
NA	many	TRBV19	TRBJ2-5	CASSIRQTEETQYF	TGTGCCAGTAGTATCCGACAGACCGAAGAGACCCAGTACTTC
NA	many	TRBV11-2	TRBJ1-2	CASSLDSGGGYDGYTF	TGTGCCAGCAGCTTAGATAGTGGGGGCGGTTATGATGGCTACACCTTC
NA	NA	TRBV7-2	TRBJ2-1	CASSPDSSGGRSYNEQFF	TGTGCCAGCTCCCCCGACAGCTCCGGGGGCCGCTCCTACAATGAGCAGTTCTTC
NA	NA	TRBV21-1	TRBJ2-7	CASGTTPSYEQYF	TGTGCCAGCGGTACCACACCCTCCTACGAGCAGTACTTC
NA	many	TRBV12-3/TRBV12-4	TRBJ1-4	CASVFRDINEKLFF	TGTGCCAGCGTCTTCCGGGACATTAATGAAAAACTGTTTTTT
NA	NA	TRBV29-1	TRBJ2-7	CSVEGLGASYEQYF	TGCAGCGTTGAGGGTCTGGGCGCCTCCTACGAGCAGTACTTC